The 6 T cell receptor beta chains given below trace back to one sample, sequenced in a study of blood T cell repertoires in COVID-19. TCRdb keeps only in-frame clones here, not all; method: immunoSEQ multiplex PCR. The sample lists about 190,000 clones, around 90% occurring once. Specimen: peripheral blood. These receptor sequences come from a man over 45 with acute or convalescent COVID-19.

The CDR3 reads CASGPLAGSTDTQYF. The DNA for the CDR3 is TGTGCCAGCGGTCCATTGGCGGGGTCCACAGATACGCAGTATTTT. The rearrangement links TRBV27 to TRBJ2-3; maybe TRBD2 (6 bases). V was pared by 8 bases and J by 2 bases, with 17 bases between. Germline values: CDR1 MNHEY, CDR2 SMNVEV (reference sequence). The CDR3 contains 15 residues.

V usage is TRBV2 and J usage is TRBJ1-2, with no clear D. Germline CDR1 reads SNHLY; CDR2 reads FYNNEI. This CDR3 comprises 12 residues. Trimming shortened V by 3 bases and J by 4 bases, and 6 bases separated the two germline ends. CDR3 bases: TGTGCCAGCAGTGACAGCGCCTATGGCTACACCTTC. This gives the protein CASSDSAYGYTF.

The chain is built from TRBV6-2 or TRBV6-3 and TRBJ1-4; 11 bases fit TRBD1. The length of the CDR3 is 15 residues. From germline, CDR1 is MNHEY and CDR2 SVGEGT. Trimming at V came to 2 bases and at J to 6 bases, leaving 2 bases not matched to a gene. CDR3 protein: CASSYGQGADEKLFF. The CDR3 DNA sequence: TGTGCCAGCAGTTACGGACAGGGGGCGGATGAAAAACTGTTTTTT.

The chain links TRBV5-1 to TRBJ2-1; 10 bases match TRBD2. The CDR3 loop spans 16 amino acids. V shed 4 bases, J shed 6 bases, and the junction held 10 bases outside the gene matches. The germline gives CDR1 SGHRS, CDR2 YFSETQ. The CDR3 reads CASSLIGSGRTNEQFF. For the CDR3, the DNA is TGCGCCAGCAGCCTCATAGGTAGCGGGAGGACCAATGAGCAGTTCTTC.

The gene calls are TRBV7-2 and TRBJ1-5, with unresolved D. Trimming pared 5 bases from V and 7 bases from J, leaving 12 bases between. Per germline, CDR1 SGHTA and CDR2 FQGNSA. The CDR3 loop spans 13 amino acids. The CDR3: CASSLSKTQPQHF. The CDR3 nucleotides read TGTGCCAGCAGCCTCTCTAAAACCCAGCCCCAGCATTTT.

This chain connects TRBV6-5 to TRBJ1-2; D gene ambiguous. The CDR3 extends over 12 amino acids. V was clipped by 6 bases and J by 4 bases, with 9 bases between them. Germline CDR1 and CDR2: MNHEY and SVGAGI. CDR3 protein: CASSPRGYGYTF. The CDR3 DNA sequence: TGTGCCAGCAGCCCCCGGGGCTATGGCTACACCTTC.